This passage covers 4 T cell receptor beta chains from one sample sequenced in a study of T-cell reconstitution after alpha-beta-depleted transplantation in children. As it was prepared, the TCRbeta library received unique molecular identifiers. One entry per CDR3 protein, called by TCRdb with MiXCR from the PCR reads. This table has 500,000 to 600,000 distinct CDR3 sequences, approximately 32% appearing once. The sequencing here drew on PBMCs from the stem cell graft donor, taken from the stem cell graft. All receptors come from a human donor who donated a stem cell graft to a child with aplastic anemia.

CDR3 sequence: CASSLDRGGVTEAFF. In DNA, the CDR3 is TGCGCCAGCAGCTTGGACAGGGGGGGTGTCACTGAAGCTTTCTTT. This chain links TRBV5-1 with TRBJ1-1, with 8 bases matching TRBD1. With V trimmed by 0 bases and J by 4 bases, 5 bases remained unmatched. The germline V gene has CDR1 SGHRS and CDR2 YFSETQ. The CDR3 extends over 15 amino acids.

The chain links TRBV14 to TRBJ2-5; D is ambiguous. Trimming took 4 bases from V and 0 from J, leaving 12 bases between them. The CDR3 totals 15 residues. Germline V lookup: CDR1 SGHDN, CDR2 FVKESK. The DNA of the CDR3 is TGTGCCAGCAGCCTCCGGACCTTGTACCAAGAGACCCAGTACTTC. Its translation: CASSLRTLYQETQYF. The variable domain in full, completed from reference TRBV14 and TRBJ2-5, reads EAGVTQFPSHSVIEKGQTVTLRCDPISGHDNLYWYRRVMGKEIKFLLHFVKESKQDESGMPNNRFLAERTGGTYSTLKVQPAELEDSGVYFCASSLRTLYQETQYFGPGTRLLVL.

This clonotype was seen a single time. This sequence joins TRBV12-3 or TRBV12-4 and TRBJ2-1; 9 bases map to TRBD2. This CDR3 is 17 amino acids long. V gave up 6 bases and J gave up 0 bases; unmatched junction bases: 9. The chain's CDR3 is CASSLLKTSGSYNEQFF. The CDR3 DNA is TGTGCCAGCAGCTTATTAAAGACTAGCGGCTCCTACAATGAGCAGTTCTTC.

This clonotype turned up a few times. V and J are TRBV7-8 and TRBJ2-6, with D uncertain. This CDR3 has 18 amino acids. Trimming cost V 0 bases and J 0 bases, with 12 bases left between them. Germline V gives CDR1 SGHVS, CDR2 FQNEAQ. CDR3 coding DNA: TGTGCCAGCAGCTTAGCGGTCAAAGCCACCTCTGGGGCCAACGTCCTGACTTTC. This encodes CASSLAVKATSGANVLTF.